This TCR beta chain is from a study of T cell responses to AZD1222 COVID-19 vaccine. Study-level points and caveats: Possibly, clonal diversity was underestimated; donors were largely white British and included more females. Baseline antibody screening turned up just six seropositive AZD1222 recipients. Across the whole spike, CD4 TCRs peaked at regions 160-218 and 743-854.

Germline assignment: CDR1 MNHEY and CDR2 SVGEGT. This CDR3 has 16 residues. Trimming took off 0 bases at V and 0 bases at J, with 11 bases between the two ends. This clone was counted a single time. What it binds is not known. Assay: immunoSEQ multiplex PCR; the TCRdb copy retains only in-frame clones and omits some. The sample gives approximately 150,000 clones, 93% of which show up once; around 0.85% is in the top ten. The sample in question was peripheral blood, obtained on day 0 of MenACWY control vaccination. The TCR was taken from an adult in good health. The genes are TRBV6-2 or TRBV6-3 and TRBJ1-2; D uncertain. CDR3 DNA: TGTGCCAGCAGTTACTCGGCACGGCAGCCTAACTATGGCTACACCTTC. Its protein product is CASSYSARQPNYGYTF.